Below, 28 T cell receptor beta chains from the same sample are listed, as sequenced in a study of cytomegalovirus exposure and HLA in healthy donors (TCRdb year 2017). The library was produced with the immunoSEQ multiplex PCR assay. For the multiplex PCR, a mixture combining 60 forward primers for TCR Vbeta segments and 13 reverse primers for TCR Jbeta segments was used. TCRdb took over this immuneACCESS table, retaining in-frame rearrangements with V and J assigned. Such tables are incomplete; in checked studies, under half of the missing clones stem from an unresolved V gene, and the remainder is unexplained. In all, the sample holds roughly 200,000 clones, and roughly 72% of those were seen once. Jointly, the top ten make up less than 2% of the sample. Input material: PBMCs. All receptors derive from a man aged 25-45 years in good health and CMV-seronegative.

CDR3 protein: CASSLFSGQETQYF. For the CDR3, the DNA is TGTGCCAGCAGCTTGTTTAGCGGGCAAGAGACCCAGTACTTC. This chain links TRBV5-4 with TRBJ2-5, with 7 bases identical to TRBD2. The junction had 2 bases not matched to a gene; V was cut back by 1 base and J by 2 bases. CDR3 length equals 14 residues. Looked up from germline, CDR1 is SGHNT and CDR2 is YYREEE (reference sequence).

The chain has TRBV7-3 and TRBJ1-2, with TRBD1 matching over 9 bases. Germline CDR1 SGHTA, CDR2 FQGTGA. This CDR3 is 15 amino acids long. The junction had 10 bases not matched to a gene; V was cut back by 3 bases and J by 8 bases. CDR3 amino acids: CASSLSPGQGGGYTF. The CDR3 nucleotides are TGTGCCAGCAGCTTGTCCCCGGGACAGGGAGGCGGCTACACCTTC.

This clone was seen only a few times. This chain joins TRBV9 and TRBJ2-1; TRBD2 matches 9 bases. V lost 0 bases and J lost 5; bases outside the gene matches: 6. Germline V gene data show CDR1 as SGDLS and CDR2 as YYNGEE. The CDR3 is made up of 16 amino acids. CDR3 in DNA: TGTGCCAGCAGCGTAGGCTCCGGGACTAGCAACAATGAGCAGTTCTTC. This translates into CASSVGSGTSNNEQFF.

The chain carries TRBV19 and TRBJ2-1, with 13 positions matching TRBD2. This CDR3 region has 17 residues. Germline V gene sequence: CDR1 LNHDA, CDR2 SQIVND (reference sequence). The V segment lost 4 bases and the J segment 4 bases; nucleotides outside the gene matches: 7. CDR3: CASSSALAGGPYNEQFF. In nucleotides, the CDR3 is TGTGCCAGTAGTAGCGCACTAGCGGGAGGGCCTTACAATGAGCAGTTCTTC.

The chain carries TRBV29-1 and TRBJ2-5; 8 bases fit TRBD1. Germline V gene lookup returns CDR1 SQVTM and CDR2 ANQGSEA. The ends lost 4 bases at V and 5 bases at J; junction bases unmatched: 9. There are 14 residues in the CDR3. CDR3 sequence reads: CSVVPGGGGETQYF. CDR3 DNA sequence: TGCAGCGTTGTTCCAGGGGGCGGTGGGGAGACCCAGTACTTC.

The rearrangement uses TRBV4-1 and TRBJ2-3, with a weak D call TRBD1 (6 bases). Trimming removed 4 bases at V and 4 bases at J, with 21 bases between. Germline V lookup: CDR1 MGHRA, CDR2 YSYEKL. The CDR3 runs to 17 residues. The CDR3 reads CASSLRDITLIPDTQYF. The CDR3 region has the DNA TGCGCCAGCAGCCTAAGGGACATTACCTTGATCCCAGATACGCAGTATTTT.

The chain employs TRBV4-1 and TRBJ2-7; 9 nucleotides agree with TRBD1. With V trimmed by 4 bases and J by 4 bases, 17 bases remained unmatched. The CDR3 is 18 amino acids. Looked up from germline, CDR1 is MGHRA and CDR2 is YSYEKL. CDR3 bases: TGCGCCAGCAGCCTGAGGCCCTTCCGGGACAGGGTACTGTACGAGCAGTACTTC. This translates into CASSLRPFRDRVLYEQYF.

There are a few counts of this clone. The chain links TRBV5-6 to TRBJ1-1, with 7 bases that match TRBD1. With 4 bases clipped from V and 1 base from J, the junction kept 4 bases outside the gene matches. Germline values: CDR1 SGHDT, CDR2 YYEEEE. This CDR3 is 14 amino acids long. CDR3 bases: TGTGCCAGCAGCCGGGGGACAGCGAACACTGAAGCTTTCTTT. Protein sequence: CASSRGTANTEAFF.

This clone was counted only a few times. This sequence joins TRBV9 and TRBJ1-2; 7 bases fit TRBD1. J lost 3 bases, V lost 3 bases, and 14 bases had no gene match. The V gene's germline CDR1 is SGDLS and CDR2 YYNGEE. This CDR3 has 17 residues. The CDR3 region has the DNA TGTGCCAGCAGCGGGACCGTAAGACCGGGACAGCACTATGGCTACACCTTC. Amino acid sequence: CASSGTVRPGQHYGYTF.

V and J are TRBV11-2 and TRBJ2-7; TRBD1 is a possible D gene (6 bases). The V end lost 5 bases, the J end lost 6 bases, and 17 bases lay between the germline ends. CDR3 length equals 14 residues. The germline gives CDR1 SGHAT, CDR2 FQNNGV. CDR3 coding DNA: TGTGCCAGCAGCCATGCACGGGACACTGGCGAGCAGTACTTC. Amino acid sequence: CASSHARDTGEQYF.

This chain uses TRBV6-1 with TRBJ2-7; 9 bases are shared with TRBD2. Germline V gives CDR1 MNHNS, CDR2 SASEGT. This CDR3 contains 15 residues. V was pared by 6 bases and J by 4 bases, with 10 bases of the junction left unmatched. The chain's CDR3 is CASRARSGRSYEQYF. Written as DNA, the CDR3 is TGTGCCAGCAGAGCCCGTAGCGGGAGAAGTTACGAGCAGTACTTC.

The chain recombines TRBV6-1 with TRBJ2-3; D call uncertain. The CDR3 has 13 amino acids. Trimming cost V 2 bases and J 6 bases, with 9 bases left between them. Germline CDR1 is MNHNS and CDR2 is SASEGT. DNA for the CDR3: TGTGCCAGCAGTGAACTGTTTGGCGATACGCAGTATTTT. It is translated as CASSELFGDTQYF.

The chain has TRBV28 and TRBJ1-2; no clear D gene. V lost 2 bases and J lost 8, with 9 bases in between. The CDR3 length is 12 residues. In germline, CDR1 is MDHEN, CDR2 SYDVKM. The CDR3 DNA reads TGTGCCAGCAGTTTAGGCACGGGGGGCTACACCTTC. It encodes CASSLGTGGYTF.

This clone was detected once. The chain has TRBV2 and TRBJ1-1; 10 bases are shared with TRBD1. The CDR3 extends over 14 amino acids. Germline assignment: CDR1 SNHLY and CDR2 FYNNEI. V gave up 0 bases and J gave up 8 bases; unmatched junction bases: 3. The CDR3 DNA sequence: TGTGCCAGCAGTGAAGCGAGGACAGGGGGAGAAGCTTTCTTT. Translation: CASSEARTGGEAFF.

The V call is TRBV4-1, the J call TRBJ2-7, with D possibly TRBD2 on 5 matching bases. Germline lookup yields CDR1 MGHRA and CDR2 YSYEKL. V gave up 1 base and J gave up 0 bases, with 13 bases separating them. CDR3 length: 16 amino acids. CDR3 sequence: CASSQGERTSSYEQYF. The DNA of the CDR3 is TGCGCCAGCAGCCAAGGCGAGCGGACCAGCTCCTACGAGCAGTACTTC.

The chain couples TRBV5-1 to TRBJ2-3, with D possibly being TRBD1 (5 bases). The CDR3 length is 13 residues. The germline V gene has CDR1 SGHRS and CDR2 YFSETQ. Deletions cut 5 bases from V and 3 bases from J, with 10 bases between. CDR3 nucleotide sequence: TGCGCCAGCAGATATACAGGAACAGATACGCAGTATTTT. Protein sequence: CASRYTGTDTQYF.

The V call is TRBV19, the J call TRBJ1-1; D call uncertain. This CDR3 has 13 amino acids. CDR1 and CDR2 from the germline V gene are LNHDA and SQIVND (reference sequence). The V end lost 4 bases, the J end lost 10 bases, and 16 bases lay between the germline ends. The CDR3 coding sequence is TGTGCCAGTAGTACCCTTAGAGGATCGGTAGCTTTCTTT. This gives the protein CASSTLRGSVAFF.

The J gene is TRBJ1-6, the V gene TRBV10-2, with D unclear. Trimming removed 6 bases from V and 5 bases from J, with 11 bases in between. Germline-derived CDR1 and CDR2 are WSHSY and SAAADI. This CDR3 region has 14 residues. CDR3 protein: CASSSDIDNSPLHF. The DNA of the CDR3 is TGCGCCAGCAGCTCCGACATCGATAATTCACCCCTCCACTTT.

V gene TRBV15 combines with J gene TRBJ2-1; tentatively, D is TRBD1 (5 bases). Germline loops: CDR1 LNHNV, CDR2 YYDKDF (reference sequence). V was trimmed by 5 bases and J by 8 bases, leaving 16 bases between them. This CDR3 has 14 residues. The CDR3 DNA reads TGTGCCACCAGCGGACACTCTGTTACGGATGAGCAGTTCTTC. As protein: CATSGHSVTDEQFF.

The rearrangement uses TRBV5-1 and TRBJ2-5; 9 nucleotides align to TRBD1. From germline, CDR1 is SGHRS and CDR2 YFSETQ. There are 15 residues in the CDR3. Trimming took 0 bases from V and 5 from J; bases not matched to a gene: 5. The CDR3 region has the DNA TGCGCCAGCAGCTTGGAACAGGGGGCCGGGGAGACCCAGTACTTC. As protein: CASSLEQGAGETQYF.

This clone has a single count. V is TRBV7-9 and J is TRBJ2-2, with TRBD2 matching over 8 bases. The J segment lost 7 bases and the V segment lost 8 bases, leaving 12 bases of the junction unmatched. The germline gives CDR1 SEHNR, CDR2 FQNEAQ (reference sequence). There are 15 residues in the CDR3. The DNA of the CDR3 is TGTGCCAGCTATCAAGCGGGAGAGGGTAGCGGGGAGCTGTTTTTT. Protein: CASYQAGEGSGELFF.

CDR3 protein: CASSAGGTEAFF. For the CDR3, the DNA is TGTGCCAGCAGCGCGGGGGGCACTGAAGCTTTCTTT. The rearrangement joins TRBV9 to TRBJ1-1, with a weak D call TRBD1 (5 bases). Germline V lookup: CDR1 SGDLS, CDR2 YYNGEE. Trimming stripped 3 bases from V and 4 bases from J, with 7 bases between. The CDR3 has 12 amino acids.

V gene TRBV5-5 combines with J gene TRBJ1-1; D possibly corresponds to TRBD1 (5 bases). Germline CDR1 SGHKS, CDR2 YYEKEE (reference sequence). This CDR3 has 15 residues. V was shortened by 2 bases and J by 6 bases, with 17 bases between the two germline ends. The CDR3 DNA follows: TGTGCCAGCAGCTTATTAGGACATGAGATTGCTGAAGCTTTCTTT. This encodes CASSLLGHEIAEAFF. Using reference TRBV5-5 and TRBJ1-1 for the parts outside the CDR3, the full variable domain is DAGVTQSPTHLIKTRGQQVTLRCSPISGHKSVSWYQQVLGQGPQFIFQYYEKEERGRGNFPDRFSARQFPNYSSELNVNALLLGDSALYLCASSLLGHEIAEAFFGQGTRLTVV.

The chain carries TRBV6-5 and TRBJ2-7, with TRBD2 identical over 8 bases. V was pared by 10 bases and J by 5 bases, with 10 bases of the junction left unmatched. CDR1 MNHEY and CDR2 SVGAGI come from the germline V gene. The CDR3 runs 13 residues. The CDR3 is CATNRGGRNEQYF. For the CDR3, the DNA is TGTGCCACCAACCGGGGGGGACGCAACGAGCAGTACTTC.

J is TRBJ2-7 and V is TRBV2; the match to TRBD2 covers 12 bases. The trim removed 10 bases at V and 4 bases at J, leaving 5 bases unmatched. CDR3 length equals 13 residues. Germline V gene data show CDR1 as SNHLY and CDR2 as FYNNEI. The CDR3 spells CAIRTSGIYEQYF. The CDR3, as DNA: TGTGCCATCAGGACTAGCGGGATTTACGAGCAGTACTTC.

V usage is TRBV30 and J usage is TRBJ1-3; possible D gene TRBD1, 6 bases. Trimming shortened V by 7 bases and J by 4 bases, and 14 bases separated the two germline ends. CDR3 size: 13 residues. The V gene's germline CDR1 is GTSNPN and CDR2 SVGIG (reference sequence). This CDR3 reads CAFGMGAGNTIYF. In DNA, the CDR3 is TGTGCCTTTGGGATGGGGGCGGGAAACACCATATATTTT.

For the CDR3, the DNA is TGTGCCAGCAGCTTCGGGACAAGCTATGGCTACACCTTC. It is translated as CASSFGTSYGYTF. The chain combines TRBV7-9 with TRBJ1-2, with a possible D match to TRBD1 (6 bases). The CDR3 loop spans 13 amino acids. Per germline, CDR1 SEHNR and CDR2 FQNEAQ (reference sequence). Trimming removed 3 bases at V and 4 bases at J, with 9 bases between.

This chain uses TRBV2 with TRBJ1-1; possibly TRBD1 for D (6 bases). Germline-derived CDR1 and CDR2 are SNHLY and FYNNEI. The CDR3 is 13 amino acids. V was cut by 7 bases and J by 5 bases, with 14 bases left in between. This CDR3 is CASMGTPRTEAFF. The CDR3 coding sequence is TGTGCCAGCATGGGGACACCAAGAACTGAAGCTTTCTTT.